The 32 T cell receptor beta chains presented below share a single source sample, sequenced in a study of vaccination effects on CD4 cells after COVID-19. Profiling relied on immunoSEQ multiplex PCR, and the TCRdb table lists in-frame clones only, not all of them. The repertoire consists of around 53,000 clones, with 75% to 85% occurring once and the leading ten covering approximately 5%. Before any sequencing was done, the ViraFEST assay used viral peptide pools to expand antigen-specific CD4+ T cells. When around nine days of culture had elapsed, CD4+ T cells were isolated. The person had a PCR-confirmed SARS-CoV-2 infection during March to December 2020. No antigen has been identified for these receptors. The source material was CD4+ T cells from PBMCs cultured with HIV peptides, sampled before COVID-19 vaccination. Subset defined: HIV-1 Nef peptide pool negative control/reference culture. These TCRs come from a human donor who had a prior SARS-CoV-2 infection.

CDR3 nucleotide sequence: TGTGCCAGTAGTATCGGGACAGGGAGCCTTGGAAACACCATATATTTT. Translation: CASSIGTGSLGNTIYF. This chain links TRBV19 with TRBJ1-3; TRBD1 matches 9 bases. The CDR3 is 16 residues long. J lost 3 bases, V lost 3 bases, and 6 bases had no gene match. Germline loops: CDR1 LNHDA, CDR2 SQIVND (reference sequence).

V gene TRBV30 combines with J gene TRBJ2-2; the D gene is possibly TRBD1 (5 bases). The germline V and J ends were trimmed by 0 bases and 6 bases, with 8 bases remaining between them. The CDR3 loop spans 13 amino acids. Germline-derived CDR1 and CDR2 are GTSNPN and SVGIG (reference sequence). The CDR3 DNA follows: TGTGCCTGGAGTGTCACACAGGCCGGGGAGCTGTTTTTT. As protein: CAWSVTQAGELFF.

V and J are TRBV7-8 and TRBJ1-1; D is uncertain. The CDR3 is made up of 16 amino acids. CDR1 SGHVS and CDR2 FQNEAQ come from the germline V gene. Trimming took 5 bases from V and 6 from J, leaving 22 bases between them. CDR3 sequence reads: CASSPGPRGEGAEAFF. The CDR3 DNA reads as TGTGCCAGCAGCCCCGGACCGCGCGGGGAAGGCGCTGAAGCTTTCTTT. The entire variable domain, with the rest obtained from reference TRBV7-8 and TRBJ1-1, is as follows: GAGVSQSPRYKVAKRGQDVALRCDPISGHVSLFWYQQALGQGPEFLTYFQNEAQLDKSGLPSDRFFAERPEGSVSTLKIQRTQQEDSAVYLCASSPGPRGEGAEAFFGQGTRLTVV.

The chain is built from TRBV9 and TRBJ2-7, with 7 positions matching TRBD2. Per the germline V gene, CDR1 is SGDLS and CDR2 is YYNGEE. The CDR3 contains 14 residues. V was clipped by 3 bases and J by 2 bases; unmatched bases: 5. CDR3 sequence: CASSGGGSPYEQYF. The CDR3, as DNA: TGTGCCAGCAGCGGGGGAGGGAGCCCCTACGAGCAGTACTTC.

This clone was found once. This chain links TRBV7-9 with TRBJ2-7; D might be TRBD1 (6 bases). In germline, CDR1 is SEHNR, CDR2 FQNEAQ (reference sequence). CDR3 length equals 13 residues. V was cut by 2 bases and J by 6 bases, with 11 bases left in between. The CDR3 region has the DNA TGTGCCAGCAGCTTATTAGGGGGATCCGAGCAGTACTTC. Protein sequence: CASSLLGGSEQYF.

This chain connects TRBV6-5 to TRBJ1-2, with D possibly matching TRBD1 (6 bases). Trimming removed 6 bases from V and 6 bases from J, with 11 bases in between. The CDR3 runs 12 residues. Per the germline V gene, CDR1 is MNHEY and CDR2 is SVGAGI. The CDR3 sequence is CASRSSGDGYTF. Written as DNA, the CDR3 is TGTGCCAGCAGAAGTTCAGGGGATGGCTACACCTTC.

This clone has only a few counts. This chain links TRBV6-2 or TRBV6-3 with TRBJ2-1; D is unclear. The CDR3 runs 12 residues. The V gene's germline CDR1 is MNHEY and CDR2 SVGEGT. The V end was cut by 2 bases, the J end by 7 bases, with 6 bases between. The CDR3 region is CASSYIGNEQFF. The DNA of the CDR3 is TGTGCCAGCAGTTACATCGGAAATGAGCAGTTCTTC.

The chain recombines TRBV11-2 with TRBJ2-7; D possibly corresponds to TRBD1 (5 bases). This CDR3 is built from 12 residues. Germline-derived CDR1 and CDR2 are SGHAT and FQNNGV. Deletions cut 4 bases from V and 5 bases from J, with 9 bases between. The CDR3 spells CASSSQGHEQYF. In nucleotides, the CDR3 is TGTGCCAGCAGCTCTCAGGGTCACGAGCAGTACTTC.

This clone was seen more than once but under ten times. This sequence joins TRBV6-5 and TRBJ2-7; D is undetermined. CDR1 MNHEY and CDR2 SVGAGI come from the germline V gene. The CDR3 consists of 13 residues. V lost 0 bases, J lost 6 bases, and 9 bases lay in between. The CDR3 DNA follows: TGTGCCAGCAGTTACTCGGCGCTCGTCGAGCAGTACTTC. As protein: CASSYSALVEQYF.

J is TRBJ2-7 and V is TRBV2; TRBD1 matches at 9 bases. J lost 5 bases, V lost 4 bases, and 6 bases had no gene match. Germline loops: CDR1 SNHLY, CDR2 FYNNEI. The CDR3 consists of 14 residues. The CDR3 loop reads CASSGGTGFHEQYF. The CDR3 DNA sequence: TGTGCCAGCAGTGGAGGGACAGGGTTCCACGAGCAGTACTTC.

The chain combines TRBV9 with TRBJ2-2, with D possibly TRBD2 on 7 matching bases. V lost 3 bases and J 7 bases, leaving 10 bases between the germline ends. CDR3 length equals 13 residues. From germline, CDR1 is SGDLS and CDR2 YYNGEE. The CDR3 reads CASSEGGDGELFF. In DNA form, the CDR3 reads TGTGCCAGCAGCGAGGGGGGGGACGGGGAGCTGTTTTTT. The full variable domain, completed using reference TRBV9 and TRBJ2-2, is DSGVTQTPKHLITATGQRVTLRCSPRSGDLSVYWYQQSLDQGLQFLIQYYNGEERAKGNILERFSAQQFPDLHSELNLSSLELGDSALYFCASSEGGDGELFFGEGSRLTVL.

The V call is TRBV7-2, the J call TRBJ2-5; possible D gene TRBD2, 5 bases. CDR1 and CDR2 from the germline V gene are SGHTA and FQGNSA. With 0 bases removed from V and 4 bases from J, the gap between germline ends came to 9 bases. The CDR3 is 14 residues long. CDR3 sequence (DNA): TGTGCCAGCAGCTTAGCGGGAGTAGTAGAGACCCAGTACTTC. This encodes CASSLAGVVETQYF.

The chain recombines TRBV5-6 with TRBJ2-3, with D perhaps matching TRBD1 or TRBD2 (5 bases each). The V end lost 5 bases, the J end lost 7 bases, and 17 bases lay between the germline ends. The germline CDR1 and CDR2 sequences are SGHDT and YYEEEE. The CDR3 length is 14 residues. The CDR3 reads CASSGTAGHNTQYF. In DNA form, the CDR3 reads TGTGCCAGCAGTGGGACCGCGGGTCATAATACGCAGTATTTT.

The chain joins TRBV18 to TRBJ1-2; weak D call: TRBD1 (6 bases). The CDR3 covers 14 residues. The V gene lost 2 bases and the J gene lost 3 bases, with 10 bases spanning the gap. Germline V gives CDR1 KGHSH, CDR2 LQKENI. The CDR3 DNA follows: TGTGCCAGCTCACCAACTTCAGGGGACTATGGCTACACCTTC. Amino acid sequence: CASSPTSGDYGYTF.

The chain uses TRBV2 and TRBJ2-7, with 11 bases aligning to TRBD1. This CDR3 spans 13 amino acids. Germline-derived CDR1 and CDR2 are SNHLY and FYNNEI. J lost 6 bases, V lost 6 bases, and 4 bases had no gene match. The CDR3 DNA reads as TGTGCCAGCAGCGTAGGGACAGGGGGCGAGCAGTACTTC. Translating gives CASSVGTGGEQYF.

CDR3 coding DNA: TGTGCCAGCAGCTTACCCGGACTAGCGGGATCTTCCGGGGAGCTGTTTTTT. Amino acids: CASSLPGLAGSSGELFF. The chain links TRBV7-9 to TRBJ2-2; 12 nucleotides align to TRBD2. V was pared by 2 bases and J by 6 bases, with 7 bases of the junction left unmatched. CDR3 length equals 17 residues. Germline CDR1 reads SEHNR; CDR2 reads FQNEAQ (reference sequence). Full variable domain (missing parts from reference TRBV7-9 and TRBJ2-2): DTGVSQNPRHKITKRGQNVTFRCDPISEHNRLYWYRQTLGQGPEFLTYFQNEAQLEKSRLLSDRFSAERPKGSFSTLEIQRTEQGDSAMYLCASSLPGLAGSSGELFFGEGSRLTVL.

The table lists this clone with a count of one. CDR3 protein: CASSSDVGEKLFF. CDR3 DNA: TGTGCCAGCAGCTCGGATGTCGGCGAAAAACTGTTTTTT. The chain joins TRBV5-6 to TRBJ1-4; D unclear. Germline V gene data show CDR1 as SGHDT and CDR2 as YYEEEE. The CDR3 runs 13 residues. V dropped 3 bases and J dropped 8 bases, with 11 bases sitting between them.

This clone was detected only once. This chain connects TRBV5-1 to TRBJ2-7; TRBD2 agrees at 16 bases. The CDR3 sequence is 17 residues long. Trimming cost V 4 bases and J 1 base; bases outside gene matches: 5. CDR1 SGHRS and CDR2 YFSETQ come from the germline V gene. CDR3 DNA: TGCGCCAGCAGCCCGGGACTAGCGGGAGGGCCATCCTACGAGCAGTACTTC. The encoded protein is CASSPGLAGGPSYEQYF.

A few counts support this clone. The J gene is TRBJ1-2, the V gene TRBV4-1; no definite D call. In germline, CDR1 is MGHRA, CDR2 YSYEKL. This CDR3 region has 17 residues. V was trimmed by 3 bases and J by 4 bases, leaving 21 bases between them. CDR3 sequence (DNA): TGCGCCAGCAGCCATAAGGGAGCGCTCCAAGGAGGCTATGGCTACACCTTC. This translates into CASSHKGALQGGYGYTF.

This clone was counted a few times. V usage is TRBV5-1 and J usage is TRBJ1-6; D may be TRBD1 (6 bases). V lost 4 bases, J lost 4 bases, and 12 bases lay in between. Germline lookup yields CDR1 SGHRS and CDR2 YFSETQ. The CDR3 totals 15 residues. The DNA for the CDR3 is TGCGCCAGCAGCGCCGACAGGTTGTATAATTCACCCCTCCACTTT. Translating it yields CASSADRLYNSPLHF. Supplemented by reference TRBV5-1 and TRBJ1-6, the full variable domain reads KAGVTQTPRYLIKTRGQQVTLSCSPISGHRSVSWYQQTPGQGLQFLFEYFSETQRNKGNFPGRFSGRQFSNSRSEMNVSTLELGDSALYLCASSADRLYNSPLHFGNGTRLTVT.

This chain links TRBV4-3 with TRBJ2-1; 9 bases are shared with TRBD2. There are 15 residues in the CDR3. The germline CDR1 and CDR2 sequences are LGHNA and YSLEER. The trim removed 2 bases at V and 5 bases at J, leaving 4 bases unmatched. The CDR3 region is CASSQTSGQNNEQFF. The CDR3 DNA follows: TGCGCCAGCAGCCAAACTAGCGGGCAAAACAATGAGCAGTTCTTC.

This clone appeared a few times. CDR3 region: CASSIDLGGEWVNQPQHF. The DNA for the CDR3 is TGTGCCAGTAGTATAGATCTAGGAGGGGAGTGGGTCAATCAGCCCCAGCATTTT. The chain employs TRBV19 and TRBJ1-5; D possibly corresponds to TRBD1 (5 bases). CDR1 is LNHDA, CDR2 SQIVND, per germline (reference sequence). With 0 bases removed from V and 3 bases from J, the gap between germline ends came to 18 bases. The CDR3 consists of 18 residues.

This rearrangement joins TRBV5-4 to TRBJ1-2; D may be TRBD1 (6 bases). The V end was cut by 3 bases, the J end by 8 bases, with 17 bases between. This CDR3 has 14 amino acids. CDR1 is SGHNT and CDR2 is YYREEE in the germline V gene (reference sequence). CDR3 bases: TGTGCCAGCAGCTCCCCGGACAGACGAAAGGGCTACACCTTC. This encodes CASSSPDRRKGYTF.

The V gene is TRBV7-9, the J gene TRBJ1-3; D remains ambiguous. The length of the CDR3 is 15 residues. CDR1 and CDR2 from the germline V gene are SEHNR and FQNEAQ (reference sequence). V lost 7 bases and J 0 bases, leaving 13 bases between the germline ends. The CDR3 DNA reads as TGTGCCAGCACCATAGGGAGGAACTCTGGAAACACCATATATTTT. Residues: CASTIGRNSGNTIYF.

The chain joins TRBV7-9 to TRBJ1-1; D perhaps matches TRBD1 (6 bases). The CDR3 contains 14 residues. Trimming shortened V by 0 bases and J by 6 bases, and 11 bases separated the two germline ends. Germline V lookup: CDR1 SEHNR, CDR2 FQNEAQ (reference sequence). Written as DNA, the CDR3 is TGTGCCAGCAGCTTAGCGGGGGACACAGCTGAAGCTTTCTTT. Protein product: CASSLAGDTAEAFF.

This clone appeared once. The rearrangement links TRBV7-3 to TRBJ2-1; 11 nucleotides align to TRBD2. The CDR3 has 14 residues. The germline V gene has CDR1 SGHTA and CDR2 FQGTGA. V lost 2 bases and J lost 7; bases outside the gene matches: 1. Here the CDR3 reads CASSLLAGGNEQFF. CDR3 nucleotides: TGTGCCAGCAGCTTATTAGCGGGAGGGAATGAGCAGTTCTTC.

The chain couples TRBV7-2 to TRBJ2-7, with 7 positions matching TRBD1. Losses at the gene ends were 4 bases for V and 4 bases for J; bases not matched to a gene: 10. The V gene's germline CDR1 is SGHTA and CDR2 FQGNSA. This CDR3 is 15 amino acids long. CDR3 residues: CASSYQTGFLYEQYF. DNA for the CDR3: TGTGCCAGCAGCTATCAGACAGGGTTTTTGTACGAGCAGTACTTC.

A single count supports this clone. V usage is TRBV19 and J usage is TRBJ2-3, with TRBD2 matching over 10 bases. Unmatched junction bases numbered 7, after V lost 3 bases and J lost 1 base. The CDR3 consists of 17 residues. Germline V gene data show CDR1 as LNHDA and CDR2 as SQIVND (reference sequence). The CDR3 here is CASSISASGSGTDTQYF. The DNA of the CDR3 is TGTGCCAGTAGTATTAGCGCTAGCGGGAGCGGCACAGATACGCAGTATTTT.

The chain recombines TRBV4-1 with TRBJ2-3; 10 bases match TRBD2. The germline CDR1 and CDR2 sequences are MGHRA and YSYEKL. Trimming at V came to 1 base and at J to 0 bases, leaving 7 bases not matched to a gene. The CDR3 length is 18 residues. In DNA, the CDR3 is TGCGCCAGCAGCCAAGGCCTAGCGGGGGTCGCTAGCACAGATACGCAGTATTTT. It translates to CASSQGLAGVASTDTQYF.

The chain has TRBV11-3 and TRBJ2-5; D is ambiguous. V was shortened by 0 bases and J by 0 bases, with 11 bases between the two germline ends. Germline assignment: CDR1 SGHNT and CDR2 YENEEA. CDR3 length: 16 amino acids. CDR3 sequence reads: CASSLDSWQYQETQYF. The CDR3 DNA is TGTGCCAGCAGCTTAGATAGTTGGCAGTACCAAGAGACCCAGTACTTC. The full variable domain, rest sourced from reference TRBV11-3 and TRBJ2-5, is EAGVVQSPRYKIIEKKQPVAFWCNPISGHNTLYWYLQNLGQGPELLIRYENEEAVDDSQLPKDRFSAERLKGVDSTLKIQPAELGDSAVYLCASSLDSWQYQETQYFGPGTRLLVL.

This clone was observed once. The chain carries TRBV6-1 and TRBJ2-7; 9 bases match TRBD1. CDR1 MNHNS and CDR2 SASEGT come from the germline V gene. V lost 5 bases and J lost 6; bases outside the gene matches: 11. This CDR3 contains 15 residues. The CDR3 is CASSPYGTGPGEQYF. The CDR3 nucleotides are TGTGCCAGCAGTCCCTATGGGACAGGGCCAGGCGAGCAGTACTTC.

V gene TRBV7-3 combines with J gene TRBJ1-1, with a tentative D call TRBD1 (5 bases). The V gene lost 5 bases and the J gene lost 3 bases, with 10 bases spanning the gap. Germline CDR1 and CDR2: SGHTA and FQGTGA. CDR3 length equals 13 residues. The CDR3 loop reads CASSGGSDTEAFF. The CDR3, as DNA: TGTGCCAGCAGCGGGGGGTCGGACACTGAAGCTTTCTTT.